This entry lists 16 T cell receptor beta chains sequenced from one sample in a study of shared clonotypes between healthy human individuals. Produced via immunoSEQ multiplex PCR; TCRdb's table is partial and in-frame only. The sample includes over a million clones, under 99% seen only once; the top ten take about 0.42%. Sequencing was performed on naive CD4+ T cells sorted from blood. This sample's subset: CD45RA+ positively selected. These receptors originate from a man aged 30 to 45 in good health.

In this sample, this clone turned up once. The chain employs TRBV28 and TRBJ2-7; TRBD2 is a possible D gene (6 bases). CDR3 size: 16 residues. V was cut by 6 bases and J by 0 bases, with 18 bases left in between. Looked up from germline, CDR1 is MDHEN and CDR2 is SYDVKM. The CDR3 spells CASRGTPGVSSYEQYF. The CDR3 DNA reads TGTGCCAGCAGGGGTACCCCGGGAGTCAGCTCCTACGAGCAGTACTTC.

As concerns this clone: Compared with germline, one end of the junction differs, possibly owing to a read error. V usage is TRBV9 and J usage is TRBJ1-5; perhaps TRBD1 as D (6 bases). This CDR3 spans 18 amino acids. The germline gives CDR1 SGDLS, CDR2 YYNGEE. CDR3: CASSVEGGRFWGNQLQHF. As DNA, the CDR3 is TGTGCCAGCAGCGTAGAAGGGGGGCGGTTCTGGGGCAATCAGCTCCAGCATTTT.

This sequence joins TRBV11-2 and TRBJ2-2, with a possible D match to TRBD2 (6 bases). CDR3 length: 14 amino acids. Germline CDR1 SGHAT, CDR2 FQNNGV. With 2 bases removed from V and 6 bases from J, the gap between germline ends came to 10 bases. CDR3 sequence (DNA): TGTGCCAGCAGCTTAAGCCCGGGAGCCGGGGAGCTGTTTTTT. Translated: CASSLSPGAGELFF. Using reference TRBV11-2 and TRBJ2-2 for the parts outside the CDR3, the full variable domain is EAGVAQSPRYKIIEKRQSVAFWCNPISGHATLYWYQQILGQGPKLLIQFQNNGVVDDSQLPKDRFSAERLKGVDSTLKIQPAKLEDSAVYLCASSLSPGAGELFFGEGSRLTVL.

The chain links TRBV29-1 to TRBJ2-1; TRBD1 is a possible D gene (5 bases). This CDR3 spans 16 amino acids. The ends were cut back, 6 bases at V and 1 base at J, with 19 bases in the middle. Germline V gives CDR1 SQVTM, CDR2 ANQGSEA. The CDR3 region is CSVGFRLAGSYNEQFF. Written as DNA, the CDR3 is TGCAGCGTGGGGTTTCGATTGGCAGGGTCCTACAATGAGCAGTTCTTC.

The chain recombines TRBV28 with TRBJ1-5; D might be TRBD1 (5 bases). The germline V gene encodes CDR1 MDHEN and CDR2 SYDVKM. The germline V and J ends were trimmed by 4 bases and 3 bases, with 7 bases remaining between them. This CDR3 is built from 13 residues. The CDR3 loop reads CASSSGFNQPQHF. CDR3 bases: TGTGCCAGCAGTTCAGGGTTCAATCAGCCCCAGCATTTT.

The chain employs TRBV7-8 and TRBJ2-5; D possibly uses TRBD1 or TRBD2 (5 bases each). Trimming pared 7 bases from V and 1 base from J, leaving 13 bases between. Germline loops: CDR1 SGHVS, CDR2 FQNEAQ. The CDR3 covers 14 residues. The CDR3 reads CASIKRGVQETQYF. The CDR3 DNA sequence: TGTGCCAGCATCAAACGAGGGGTCCAAGAGACCCAGTACTTC.

The J gene is TRBJ2-7, the V gene TRBV7-2; 10 bases map to TRBD2. CDR1 and CDR2 (germline): SGHTA, FQGNSA. The CDR3 totals 17 residues. Unmatched junction bases numbered 8, after V lost 1 base and J lost 2 bases. CDR3 region: CASSLGLAGPITYEQYF. CDR3 in DNA: TGTGCCAGCAGCTTAGGACTAGCGGGTCCCATAACCTACGAGCAGTACTTC.

V gene TRBV5-1 combines with J gene TRBJ2-5; unclear D gene. There are 12 residues in the CDR3. Trimming cost V 6 bases and J 4 bases, with 10 bases left between them. CDR1 SGHRS and CDR2 YFSETQ come from the germline V gene. The DNA of the CDR3 is TGCGCCAGCAAAGAAATTGCAGAGACCCAGTACTTC. This translates into CASKEIAETQYF.

This chain uses TRBV15 with TRBJ2-7; D is uncertain. V was cut by 0 bases and J by 2 bases, with 8 bases left in between. This CDR3 is 14 amino acids long. Looked up from germline, CDR1 is LNHNV and CDR2 is YYDKDF (reference sequence). CDR3 sequence (DNA): TGTGCCACCAGCAGAGATGGGCAGCCCTACGAGCAGTACTTC. Its translation is CATSRDGQPYEQYF.

The chain employs TRBV29-1 and TRBJ1-2, with D unresolved. From germline, CDR1 is SQVTM and CDR2 ANQGSEA. This CDR3 has 11 residues. V lost 4 bases and J 1 base, leaving 4 bases between the germline ends. The CDR3 bases are TGCAGCGTTGGCAATAACTATGGCTACACCTTC. Translated: CSVGNNYGYTF.

V usage is TRBV28 and J usage is TRBJ2-7, with a weak D call TRBD2 (5 bases). Trimming pared 7 bases from V and 1 base from J, leaving 11 bases between. Germline-derived CDR1 and CDR2 are MDHEN and SYDVKM. This CDR3 contains 13 residues. The CDR3 reads CASTGGPSYEQYF. CDR3 DNA: TGTGCCAGCACCGGCGGGCCTTCCTACGAGCAGTACTTC.

The CDR3, as DNA: TGTGCCAGCTCACCAGGGGATGGAGAGACCCAGTACTTC. This encodes CASSPGDGETQYF. The rearrangement joins TRBV18 to TRBJ2-5; no clear D. The V and J ends lost 2 bases and 4 bases respectively, with 8 bases between them. CDR3 size: 13 residues. Germline CDR1 KGHSH, CDR2 LQKENI.

The genes are TRBV18 and TRBJ1-2; no firm D call. Trimming shortened V by 1 base and J by 0 bases, and 9 bases separated the two germline ends. Germline CDR1 and CDR2: KGHSH and LQKENI. The CDR3 is 15 amino acids. CDR3 sequence: CASSPLGEANYGYTF. CDR3 sequence (DNA): TGTGCCAGCTCACCACTCGGGGAGGCTAACTATGGCTACACCTTC.

The J gene is TRBJ2-3, the V gene TRBV9, with 10 bases that match TRBD2. With V trimmed by 6 bases and J by 3 bases, 4 bases remained unmatched. Germline V gives CDR1 SGDLS, CDR2 YYNGEE. CDR3 length equals 14 residues. The CDR3 sequence is CASTLAGVTDTQYF. DNA for the CDR3: TGTGCCAGCACCCTAGCGGGAGTAACAGATACGCAGTATTTT.

This clone was counted a single time. Other DNA sequences in this sample translate to the same CDR3. V gene TRBV6-1 combines with J gene TRBJ2-7; D is perhaps TRBD1 (5 bases). CDR3 length: 12 amino acids. CDR1 and CDR2 (germline): MNHNS, SASEGT. The V and J ends lost 9 bases and 0 bases respectively, with 9 bases between them. In nucleotides, the CDR3 is TGTGCCAGTAAGACAGACTCCTACGAGCAGTACTTC. The encoded protein is CASKTDSYEQYF.

This chain links TRBV28 with TRBJ2-7; 8 nucleotides line up with TRBD2. CDR1 is MDHEN and CDR2 is SYDVKM in the germline V gene. Germline trimming cut 6 bases from V and 3 bases from J; bases unmatched to any gene: 10. This CDR3 is 15 amino acids long. CDR3 bases: TGTGCCAGCAGCTGGGCTAGCGGGCGGATCTACGAGCAGTACTTC. The encoded protein is CASSWASGRIYEQYF. Combining the CDR3 with reference TRBV28 and TRBJ2-7 gives the whole variable domain DVKVTQSSRYLVKRTGEKVFLECVQDMDHENMFWYRQDPGLGLRLIYFSYDVKMKEKGDIPEGYSVSREKKERFSLILESASTNQTSMYLCASSWASGRIYEQYFGPGTRLTVT.